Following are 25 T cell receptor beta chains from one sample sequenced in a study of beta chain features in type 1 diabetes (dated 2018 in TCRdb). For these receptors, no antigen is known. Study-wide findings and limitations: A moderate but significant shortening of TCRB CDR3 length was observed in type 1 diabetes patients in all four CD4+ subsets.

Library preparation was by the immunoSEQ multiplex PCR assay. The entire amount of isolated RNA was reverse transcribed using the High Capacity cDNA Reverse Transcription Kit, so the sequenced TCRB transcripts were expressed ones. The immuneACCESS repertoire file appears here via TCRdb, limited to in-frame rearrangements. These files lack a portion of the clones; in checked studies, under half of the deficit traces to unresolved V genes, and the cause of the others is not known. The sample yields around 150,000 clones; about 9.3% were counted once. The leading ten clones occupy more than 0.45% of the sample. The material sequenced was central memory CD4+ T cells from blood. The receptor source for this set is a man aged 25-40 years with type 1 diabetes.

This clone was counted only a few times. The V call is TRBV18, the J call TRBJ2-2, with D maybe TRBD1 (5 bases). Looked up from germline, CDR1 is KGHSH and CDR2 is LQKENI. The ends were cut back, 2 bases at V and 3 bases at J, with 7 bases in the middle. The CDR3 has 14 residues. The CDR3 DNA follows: TGTGCCAGCTCACCATCAGGGTACACCGGGGAGCTGTTTTTT. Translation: CASSPSGYTGELFF.

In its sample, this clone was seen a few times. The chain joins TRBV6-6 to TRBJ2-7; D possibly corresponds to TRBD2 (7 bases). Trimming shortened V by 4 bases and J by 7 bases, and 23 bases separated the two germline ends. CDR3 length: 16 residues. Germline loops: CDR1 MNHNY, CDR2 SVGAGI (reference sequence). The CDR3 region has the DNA TGTGCCAGCAGTTTCCCCCCCCAGCAGGGAGGGGGAGAGCAGTACTTC. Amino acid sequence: CASSFPPQQGGGEQYF.

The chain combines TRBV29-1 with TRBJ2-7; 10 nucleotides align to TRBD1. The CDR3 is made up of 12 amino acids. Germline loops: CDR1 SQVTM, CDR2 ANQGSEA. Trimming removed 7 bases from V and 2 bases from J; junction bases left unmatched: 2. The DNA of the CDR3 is TGCAGCGGTGGACAGGGGGCCTACGAGCAGTACTTC. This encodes CSGGQGAYEQYF.

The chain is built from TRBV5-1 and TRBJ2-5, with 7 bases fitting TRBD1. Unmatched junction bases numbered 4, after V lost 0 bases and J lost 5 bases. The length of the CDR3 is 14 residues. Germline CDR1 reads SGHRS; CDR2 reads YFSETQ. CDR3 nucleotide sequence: TGCGCCAGCAGCTTGGGACAGGGAGAGGAGACCCAGTACTTC. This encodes CASSLGQGEETQYF.

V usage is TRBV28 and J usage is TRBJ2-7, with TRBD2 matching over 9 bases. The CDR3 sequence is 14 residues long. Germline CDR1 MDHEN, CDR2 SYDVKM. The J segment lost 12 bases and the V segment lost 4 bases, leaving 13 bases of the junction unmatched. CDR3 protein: CASSSALGGRARYF. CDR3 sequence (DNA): TGTGCCAGCAGTTCCGCCCTGGGCGGGAGGGCCCGGTACTTC.

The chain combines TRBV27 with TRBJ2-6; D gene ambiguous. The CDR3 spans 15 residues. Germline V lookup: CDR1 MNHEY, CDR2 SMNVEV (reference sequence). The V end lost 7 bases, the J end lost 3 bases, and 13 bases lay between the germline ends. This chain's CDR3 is CASNSPTVGANVLTF. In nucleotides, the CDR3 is TGTGCCAGCAACTCCCCTACGGTTGGGGCCAACGTCCTGACTTTC.

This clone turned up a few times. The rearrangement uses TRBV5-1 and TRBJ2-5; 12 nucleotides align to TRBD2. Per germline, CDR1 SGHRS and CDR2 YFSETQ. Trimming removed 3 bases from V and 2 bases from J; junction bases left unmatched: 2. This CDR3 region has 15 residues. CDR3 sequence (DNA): TGCGCCAGCAGCTCCGGGACTAGCGGGCAAGAGACCCAGTACTTC. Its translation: CASSSGTSGQETQYF.

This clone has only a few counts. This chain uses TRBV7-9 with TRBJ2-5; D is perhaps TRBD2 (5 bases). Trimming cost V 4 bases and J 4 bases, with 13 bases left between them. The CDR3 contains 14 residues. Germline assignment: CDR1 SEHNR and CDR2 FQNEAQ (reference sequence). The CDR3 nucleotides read TGTGCCAGCAGCTACGGGGTATCGGGAGAGACCCAGTACTTC. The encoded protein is CASSYGVSGETQYF.

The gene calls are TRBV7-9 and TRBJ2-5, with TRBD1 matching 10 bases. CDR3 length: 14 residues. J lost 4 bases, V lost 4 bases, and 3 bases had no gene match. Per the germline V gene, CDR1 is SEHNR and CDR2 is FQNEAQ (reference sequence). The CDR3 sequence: CASSSRTGGETQYF. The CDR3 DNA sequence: TGTGCCAGCAGCTCGAGGACAGGGGGAGAGACCCAGTACTTC.

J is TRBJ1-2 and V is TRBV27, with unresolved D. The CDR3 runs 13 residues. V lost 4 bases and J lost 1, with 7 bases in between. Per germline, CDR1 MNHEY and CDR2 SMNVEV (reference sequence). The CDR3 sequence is CASSSTNNYGYTF. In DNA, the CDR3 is TGTGCCAGCAGTTCAACAAATAACTATGGCTACACCTTC.

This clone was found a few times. CDR3 in amino acids: CATADRSGNTIYF. The CDR3 DNA is TGTGCCACCGCGGACAGATCTGGAAACACCATATATTTT. The gene calls are TRBV19 and TRBJ1-3; possible D gene TRBD1, 6 bases. V was pared by 10 bases and J by 1 base, with 11 bases between. The CDR3 length is 13 residues. The germline V gene has CDR1 LNHDA and CDR2 SQIVND (reference sequence).

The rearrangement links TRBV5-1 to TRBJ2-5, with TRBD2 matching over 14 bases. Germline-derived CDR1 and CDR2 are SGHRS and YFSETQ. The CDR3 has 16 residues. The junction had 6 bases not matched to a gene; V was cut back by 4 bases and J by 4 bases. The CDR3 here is CASSPGLAGVRETQYF. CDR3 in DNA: TGCGCCAGCAGCCCGGGACTAGCGGGAGTTCGAGAGACCCAGTACTTC.

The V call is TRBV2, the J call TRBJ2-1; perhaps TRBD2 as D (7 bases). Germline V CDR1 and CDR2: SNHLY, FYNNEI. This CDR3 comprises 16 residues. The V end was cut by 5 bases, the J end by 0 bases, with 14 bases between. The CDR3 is CASSSRGGVSYNEQFF. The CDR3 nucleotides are TGTGCCAGCAGTTCAAGGGGGGGAGTCTCCTACAATGAGCAGTTCTTC.

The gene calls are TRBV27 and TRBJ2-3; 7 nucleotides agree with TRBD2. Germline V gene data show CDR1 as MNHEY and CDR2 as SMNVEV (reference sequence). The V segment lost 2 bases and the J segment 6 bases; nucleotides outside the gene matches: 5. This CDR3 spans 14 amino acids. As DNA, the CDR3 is TGTGCCAGCAGTTTAAGACTAGCACCCGATACGCAGTATTTT. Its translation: CASSLRLAPDTQYF.

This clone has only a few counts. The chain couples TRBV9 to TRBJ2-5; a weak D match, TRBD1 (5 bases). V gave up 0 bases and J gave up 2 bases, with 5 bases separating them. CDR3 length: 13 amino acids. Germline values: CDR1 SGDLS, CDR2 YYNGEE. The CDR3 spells CASSVAGQETQYF. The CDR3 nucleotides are TGTGCCAGCAGCGTAGCAGGGCAAGAGACCCAGTACTTC.

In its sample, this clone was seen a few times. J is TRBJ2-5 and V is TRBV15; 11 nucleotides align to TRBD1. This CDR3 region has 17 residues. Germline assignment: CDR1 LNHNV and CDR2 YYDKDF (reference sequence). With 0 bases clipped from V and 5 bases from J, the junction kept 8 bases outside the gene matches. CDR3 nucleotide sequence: TGTGCCACCAGCAGAGATTACGGACAGGGGGCCGGGGAGACCCAGTACTTC. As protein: CATSRDYGQGAGETQYF.

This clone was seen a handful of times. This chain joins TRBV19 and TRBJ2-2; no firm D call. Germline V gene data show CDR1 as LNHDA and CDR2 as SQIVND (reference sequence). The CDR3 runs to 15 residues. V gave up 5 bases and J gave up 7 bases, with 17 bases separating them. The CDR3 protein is CASSVHSALIGELFF. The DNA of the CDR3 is TGTGCCAGTAGTGTCCACAGTGCATTGATCGGGGAGCTGTTTTTT.

The CDR3 nucleotides read TGTGCCAGTACCAGCCGGGACTCTTCCTACGAGCAGTACTTC. Its protein product is CASTSRDSSYEQYF. The V gene is TRBV19, the J gene TRBJ2-7; D may be TRBD2 (6 bases). The CDR3 spans 14 residues. Trimming stripped 7 bases from V and 1 base from J, with 14 bases between. Germline V lookup: CDR1 LNHDA, CDR2 SQIVND (reference sequence).

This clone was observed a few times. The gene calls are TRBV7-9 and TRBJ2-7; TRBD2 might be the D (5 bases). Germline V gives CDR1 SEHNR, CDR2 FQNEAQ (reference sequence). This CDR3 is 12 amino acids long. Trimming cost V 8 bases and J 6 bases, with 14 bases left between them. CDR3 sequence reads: CASCSGYGEQYF. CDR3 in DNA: TGTGCCAGCTGCAGCGGTTACGGCGAGCAGTACTTC.

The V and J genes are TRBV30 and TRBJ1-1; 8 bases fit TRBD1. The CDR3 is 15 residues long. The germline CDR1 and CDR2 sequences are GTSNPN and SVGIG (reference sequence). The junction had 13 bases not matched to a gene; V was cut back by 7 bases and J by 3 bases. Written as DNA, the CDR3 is TGTGCCTACCACCCCAGCCAGGGGGCCGACACTGAAGCTTTCTTT. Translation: CAYHPSQGADTEAFF. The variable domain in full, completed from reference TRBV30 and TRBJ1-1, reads SQTIHQWPATLVQPVGSPLSLECTVEGTSNPNLYWYRQAAGRGLQLLFYSVGIGQISSEVPQNLSASRPQDRQFILSSKKLLLSDSGFYLCAYHPSQGADTEAFFGQGTRLTVV.

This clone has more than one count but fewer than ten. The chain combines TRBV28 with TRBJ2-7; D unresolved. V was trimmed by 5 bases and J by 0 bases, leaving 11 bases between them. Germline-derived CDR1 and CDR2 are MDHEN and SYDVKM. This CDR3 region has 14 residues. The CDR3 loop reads CASSKTGPSYEQYF. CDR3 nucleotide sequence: TGTGCCAGCAGTAAAACGGGTCCCTCCTACGAGCAGTACTTC.

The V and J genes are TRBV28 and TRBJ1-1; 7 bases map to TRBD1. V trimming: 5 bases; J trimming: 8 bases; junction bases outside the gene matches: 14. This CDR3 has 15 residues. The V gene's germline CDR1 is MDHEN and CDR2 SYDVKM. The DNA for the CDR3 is TGTGCCAGCAGTCCTCACAGGGGCGGAGGGCCGGAAGCTTTCTTT. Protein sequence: CASSPHRGGGPEAFF. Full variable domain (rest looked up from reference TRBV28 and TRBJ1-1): DVKVTQSSRYLVKRTGEKVFLECVQDMDHENMFWYRQDPGLGLRLIYFSYDVKMKEKGDIPEGYSVSREKKERFSLILESASTNQTSMYLCASSPHRGGGPEAFFGQGTRLTVV.

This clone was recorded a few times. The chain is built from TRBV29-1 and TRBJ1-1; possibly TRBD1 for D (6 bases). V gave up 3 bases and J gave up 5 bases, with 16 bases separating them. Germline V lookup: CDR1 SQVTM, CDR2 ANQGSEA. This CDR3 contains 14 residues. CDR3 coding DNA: TGCAGCGTTGAGGGCTTGGGGGCTAGAACTGAAGCTTTCTTT. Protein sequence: CSVEGLGARTEAFF.

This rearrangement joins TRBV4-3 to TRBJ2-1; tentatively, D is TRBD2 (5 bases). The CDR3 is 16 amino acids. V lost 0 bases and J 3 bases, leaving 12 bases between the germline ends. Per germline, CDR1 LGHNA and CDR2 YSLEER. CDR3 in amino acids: CASSQDIQEVYNEQFF. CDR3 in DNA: TGCGCCAGCAGCCAAGATATTCAGGAGGTCTACAATGAGCAGTTCTTC.

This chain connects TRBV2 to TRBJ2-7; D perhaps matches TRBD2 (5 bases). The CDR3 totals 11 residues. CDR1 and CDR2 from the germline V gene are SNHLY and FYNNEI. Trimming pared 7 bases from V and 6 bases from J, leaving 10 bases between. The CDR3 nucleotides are TGTGCCAGCACAACCGGGGTCGAGCAGTACTTC. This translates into CASTTGVEQYF.